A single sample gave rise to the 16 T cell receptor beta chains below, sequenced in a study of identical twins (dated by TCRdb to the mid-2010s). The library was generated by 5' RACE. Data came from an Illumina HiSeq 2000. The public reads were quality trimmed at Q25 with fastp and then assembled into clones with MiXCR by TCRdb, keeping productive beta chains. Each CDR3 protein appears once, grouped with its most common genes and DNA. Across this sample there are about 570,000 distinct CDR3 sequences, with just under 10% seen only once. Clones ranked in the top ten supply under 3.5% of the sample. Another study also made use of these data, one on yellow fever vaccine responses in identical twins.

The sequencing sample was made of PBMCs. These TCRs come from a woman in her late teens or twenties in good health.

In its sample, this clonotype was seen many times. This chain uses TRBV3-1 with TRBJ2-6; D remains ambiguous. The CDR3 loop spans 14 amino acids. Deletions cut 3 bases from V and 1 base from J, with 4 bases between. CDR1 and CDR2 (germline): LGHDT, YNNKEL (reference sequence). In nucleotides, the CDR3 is TGTGCCAGCAGCCAGGAATCTGGGGCCAACGTCCTGACTTTC. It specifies CASSQESGANVLTF.

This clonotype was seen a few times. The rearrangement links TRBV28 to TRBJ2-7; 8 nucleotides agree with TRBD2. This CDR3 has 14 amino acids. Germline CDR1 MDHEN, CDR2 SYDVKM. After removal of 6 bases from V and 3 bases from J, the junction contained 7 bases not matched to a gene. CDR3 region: CASRAGGDLYEQYF. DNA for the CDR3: TGTGCCAGCAGGGCCGGGGGGGACCTCTACGAGCAGTACTTC.

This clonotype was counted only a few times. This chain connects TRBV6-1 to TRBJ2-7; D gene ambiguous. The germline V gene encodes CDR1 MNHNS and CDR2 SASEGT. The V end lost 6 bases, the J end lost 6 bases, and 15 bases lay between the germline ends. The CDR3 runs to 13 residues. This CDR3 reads CASSPWQAAEQYF. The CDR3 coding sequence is TGTGCCAGCAGCCCCTGGCAGGCCGCCGAGCAGTACTTC.

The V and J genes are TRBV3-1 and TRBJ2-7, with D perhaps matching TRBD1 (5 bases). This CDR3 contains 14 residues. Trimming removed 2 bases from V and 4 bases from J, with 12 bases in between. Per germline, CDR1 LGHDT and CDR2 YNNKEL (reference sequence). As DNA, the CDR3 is TGTGCCAGCAGCCAAAGGGGCCCCAATTACGAGCAGTACTTC. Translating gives CASSQRGPNYEQYF.

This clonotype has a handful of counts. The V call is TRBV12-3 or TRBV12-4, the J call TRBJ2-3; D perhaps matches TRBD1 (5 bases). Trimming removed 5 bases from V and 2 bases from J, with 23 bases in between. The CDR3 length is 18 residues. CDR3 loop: CASSQPRVGSGYTDTQYF. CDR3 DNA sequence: TGTGCCAGCAGTCAGCCCAGGGTCGGTTCGGGTTACACAGATACGCAGTATTTT.

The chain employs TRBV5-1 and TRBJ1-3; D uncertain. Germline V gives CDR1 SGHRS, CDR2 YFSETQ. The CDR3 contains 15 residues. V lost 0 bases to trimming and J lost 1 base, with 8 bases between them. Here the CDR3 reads CASSLDGVSGNTIYF. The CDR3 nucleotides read TGCGCCAGCAGCTTGGATGGGGTGTCTGGAAACACCATATATTTT.

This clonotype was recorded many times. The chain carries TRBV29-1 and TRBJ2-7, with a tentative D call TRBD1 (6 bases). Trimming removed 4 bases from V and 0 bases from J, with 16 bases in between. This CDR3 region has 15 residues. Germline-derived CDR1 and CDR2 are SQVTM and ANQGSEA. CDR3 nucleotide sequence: TGCAGCGTTGGCGAGCTCGAAGGGGGCTCCTACGAGCAGTACTTC. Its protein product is CSVGELEGGSYEQYF.

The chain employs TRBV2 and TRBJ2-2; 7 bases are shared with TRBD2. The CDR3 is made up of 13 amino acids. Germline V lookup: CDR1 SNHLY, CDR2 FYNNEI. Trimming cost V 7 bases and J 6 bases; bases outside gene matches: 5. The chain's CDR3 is CASIWTRSGELFF. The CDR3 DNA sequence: TGTGCCAGCATCTGGACTAGGTCCGGGGAGCTGTTTTTT. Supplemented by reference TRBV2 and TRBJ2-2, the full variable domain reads EPEVTQTPSHQVTQMGQEVILRCVPISNHLYFYWYRQILGQKVEFLVSFYNNEISEKSEIFDDQFSVERPDGSNFTLKIRSTKLEDSAMYFCASIWTRSGELFFGEGSRLTVL.

CDR3 in amino acids: CSVELREWAGELFF. The DNA for the CDR3 is TGCAGCGTTGAACTCAGGGAATGGGCCGGGGAGCTGTTTTTT. V and J are TRBV29-1 and TRBJ2-2, with D perhaps TRBD1 (5 bases). V shed 2 bases and J shed 6 bases, with 13 bases lying between them. Germline loops: CDR1 SQVTM, CDR2 ANQGSEA. The CDR3 runs 14 residues.

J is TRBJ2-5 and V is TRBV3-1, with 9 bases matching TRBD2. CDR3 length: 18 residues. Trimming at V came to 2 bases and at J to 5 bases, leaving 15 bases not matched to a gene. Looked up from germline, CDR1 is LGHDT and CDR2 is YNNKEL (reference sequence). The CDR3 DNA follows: TGTGCCAGCAGCCAATTAGGCCGCGGGGGGGCATGGTCGGAGACCCAGTACTTC. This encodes CASSQLGRGGAWSETQYF.

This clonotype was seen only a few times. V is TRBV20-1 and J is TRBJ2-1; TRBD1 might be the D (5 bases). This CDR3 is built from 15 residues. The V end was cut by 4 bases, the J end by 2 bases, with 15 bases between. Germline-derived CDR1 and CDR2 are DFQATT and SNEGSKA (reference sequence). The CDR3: CSATPVRGPYNEQFF. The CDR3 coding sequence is TGCAGTGCTACCCCTGTTAGGGGCCCCTACAATGAGCAGTTCTTC.

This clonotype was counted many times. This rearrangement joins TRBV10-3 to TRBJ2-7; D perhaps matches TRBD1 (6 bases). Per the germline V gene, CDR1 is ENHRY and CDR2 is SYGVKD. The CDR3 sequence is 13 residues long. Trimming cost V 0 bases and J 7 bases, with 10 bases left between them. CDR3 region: CAISESQGIEQYF. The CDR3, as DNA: TGTGCCATCAGTGAGTCCCAGGGGATAGAGCAGTACTTC.

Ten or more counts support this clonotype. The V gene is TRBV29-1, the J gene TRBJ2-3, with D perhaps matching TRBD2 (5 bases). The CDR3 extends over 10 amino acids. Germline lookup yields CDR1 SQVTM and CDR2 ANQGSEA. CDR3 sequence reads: CTGMGDTQYF. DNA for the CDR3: TGCACCGGGATGGGGGATACGCAGTATTTT.

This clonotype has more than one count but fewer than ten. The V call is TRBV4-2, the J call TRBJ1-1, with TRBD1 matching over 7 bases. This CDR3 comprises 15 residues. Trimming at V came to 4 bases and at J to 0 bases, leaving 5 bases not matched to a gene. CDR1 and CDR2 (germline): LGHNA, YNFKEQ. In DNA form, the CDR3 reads TGTGCCAGCAGCCCACAGGGGCCAATGAACACTGAAGCTTTCTTT. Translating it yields CASSPQGPMNTEAFF.

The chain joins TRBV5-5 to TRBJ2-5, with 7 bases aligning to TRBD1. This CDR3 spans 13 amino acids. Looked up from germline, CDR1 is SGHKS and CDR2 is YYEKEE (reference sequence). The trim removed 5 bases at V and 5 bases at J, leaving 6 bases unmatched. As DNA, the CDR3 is TGTGCCAGCAGGACCGACAGGGATGAGACCCAGTACTTC. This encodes CASRTDRDETQYF.

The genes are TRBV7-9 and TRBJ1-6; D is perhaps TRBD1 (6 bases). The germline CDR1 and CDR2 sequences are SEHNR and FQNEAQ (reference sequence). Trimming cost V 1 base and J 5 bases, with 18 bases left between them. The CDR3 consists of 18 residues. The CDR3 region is CASSLVGHGTLNNSPLHF. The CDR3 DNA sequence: TGTGCCAGCAGCTTAGTTGGACATGGGACATTGAATAATTCACCCCTCCACTTT.